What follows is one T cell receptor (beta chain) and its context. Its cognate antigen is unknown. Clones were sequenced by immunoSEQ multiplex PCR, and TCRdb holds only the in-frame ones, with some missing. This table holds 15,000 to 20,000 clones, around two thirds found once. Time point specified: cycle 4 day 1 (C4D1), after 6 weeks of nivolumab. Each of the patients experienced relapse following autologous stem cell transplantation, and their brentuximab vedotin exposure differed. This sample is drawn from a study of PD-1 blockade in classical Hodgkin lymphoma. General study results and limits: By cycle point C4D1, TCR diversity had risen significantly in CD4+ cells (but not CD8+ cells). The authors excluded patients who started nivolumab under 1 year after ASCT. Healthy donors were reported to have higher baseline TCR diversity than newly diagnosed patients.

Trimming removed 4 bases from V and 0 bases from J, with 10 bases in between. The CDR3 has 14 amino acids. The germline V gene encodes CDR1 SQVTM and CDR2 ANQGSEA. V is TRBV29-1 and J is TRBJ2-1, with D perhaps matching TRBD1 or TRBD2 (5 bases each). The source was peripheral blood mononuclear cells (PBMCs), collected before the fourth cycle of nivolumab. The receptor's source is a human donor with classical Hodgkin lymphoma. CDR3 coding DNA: TGCAGCGTTGCGGGGCAGAGCTCCTACAATGAGCAGTTCTTC. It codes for CSVAGQSSYNEQFF.